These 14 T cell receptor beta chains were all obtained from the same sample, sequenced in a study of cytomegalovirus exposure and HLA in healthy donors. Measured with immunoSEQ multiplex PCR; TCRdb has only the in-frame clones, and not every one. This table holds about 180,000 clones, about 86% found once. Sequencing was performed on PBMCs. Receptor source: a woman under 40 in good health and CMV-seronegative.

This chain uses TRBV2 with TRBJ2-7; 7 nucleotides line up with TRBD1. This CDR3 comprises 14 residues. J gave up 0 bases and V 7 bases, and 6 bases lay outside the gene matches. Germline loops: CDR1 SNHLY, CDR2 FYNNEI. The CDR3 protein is CASMWDSHSYEQYF. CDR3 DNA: TGTGCCAGCATGTGGGACAGTCACTCCTACGAGCAGTACTTC.

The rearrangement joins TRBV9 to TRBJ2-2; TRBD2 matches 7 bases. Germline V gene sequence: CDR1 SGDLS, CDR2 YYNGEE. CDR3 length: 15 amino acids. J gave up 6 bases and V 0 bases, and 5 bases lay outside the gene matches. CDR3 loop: CASSVELGRAGELFF. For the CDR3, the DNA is TGTGCCAGCAGCGTAGAGCTAGGGAGGGCCGGGGAGCTGTTTTTT. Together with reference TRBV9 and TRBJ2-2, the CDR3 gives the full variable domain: DSGVTQTPKHLITATGQRVTLRCSPRSGDLSVYWYQQSLDQGLQFLIQYYNGEERAKGNILERFSAQQFPDLHSELNLSSLELGDSALYFCASSVELGRAGELFFGEGSRLTVL.

CDR3 coding DNA: TGCAGCGCTCAGCTAGTGGACAGGGTAATAGAGACCCAGTACTTC. It encodes CSAQLVDRVIETQYF. The chain is built from TRBV29-1 and TRBJ2-5, with 8 bases aligning to TRBD1. Looked up from germline, CDR1 is SQVTM and CDR2 is ANQGSEA. The CDR3 is 15 amino acids. The trim removed 7 bases at V and 4 bases at J, leaving 14 bases unmatched.

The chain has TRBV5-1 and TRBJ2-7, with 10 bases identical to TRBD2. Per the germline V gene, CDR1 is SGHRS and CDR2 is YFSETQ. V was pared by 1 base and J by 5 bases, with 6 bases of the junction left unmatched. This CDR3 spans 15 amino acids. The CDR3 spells CASSLSLAGKDEQYF. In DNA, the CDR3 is TGCGCCAGCAGCTTGTCACTAGCGGGGAAAGACGAGCAGTACTTC.

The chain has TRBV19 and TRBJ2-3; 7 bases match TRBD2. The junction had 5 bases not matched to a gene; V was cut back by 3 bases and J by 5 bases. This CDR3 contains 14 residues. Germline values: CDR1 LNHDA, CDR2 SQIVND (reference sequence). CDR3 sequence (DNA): TGTGCCAGTAGTATTCTAGCGGAGGGAGATACGCAGTATTTT. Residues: CASSILAEGDTQYF.

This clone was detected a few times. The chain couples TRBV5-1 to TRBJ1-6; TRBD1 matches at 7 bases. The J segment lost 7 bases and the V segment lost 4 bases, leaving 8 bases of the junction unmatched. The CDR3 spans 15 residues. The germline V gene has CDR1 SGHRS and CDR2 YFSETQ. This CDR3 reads CASSADTQGNSPLHF. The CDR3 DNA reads TGCGCCAGCAGCGCCGATACACAGGGGAATTCACCCCTCCACTTT.

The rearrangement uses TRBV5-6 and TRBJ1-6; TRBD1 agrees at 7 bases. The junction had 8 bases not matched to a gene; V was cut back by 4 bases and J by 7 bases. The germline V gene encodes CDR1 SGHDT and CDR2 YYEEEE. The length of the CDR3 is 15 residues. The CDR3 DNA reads TGTGCCAGCAGCGGGGGCACAGGGGCCAATTCACCCCTCCACTTT. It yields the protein CASSGGTGANSPLHF.

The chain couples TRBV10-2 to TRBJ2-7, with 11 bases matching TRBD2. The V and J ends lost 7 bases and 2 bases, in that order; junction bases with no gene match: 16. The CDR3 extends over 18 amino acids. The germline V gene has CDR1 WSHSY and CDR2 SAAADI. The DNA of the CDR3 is TGCGCCAGCAAAGGGGGGCGGGGAATTAGCGGGGGGGCCTACGAGCAGTACTTC. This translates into CASKGGRGISGGAYEQYF.

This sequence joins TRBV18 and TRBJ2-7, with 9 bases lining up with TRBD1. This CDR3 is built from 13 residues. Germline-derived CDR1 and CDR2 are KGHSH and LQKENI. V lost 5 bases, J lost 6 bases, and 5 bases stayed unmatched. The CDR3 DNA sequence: TGTGCCAGCTCAACAGGGGGCCCGGGCGAGCAGTACTTC. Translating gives CASSTGGPGEQYF.

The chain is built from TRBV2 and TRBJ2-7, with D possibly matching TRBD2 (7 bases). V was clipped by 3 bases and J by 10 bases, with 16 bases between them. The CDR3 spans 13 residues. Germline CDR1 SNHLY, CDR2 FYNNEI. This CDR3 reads CASSEEGGGDQYF. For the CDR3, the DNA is TGTGCCAGCAGTGAGGAGGGGGGGGGCGATCAGTACTTC.

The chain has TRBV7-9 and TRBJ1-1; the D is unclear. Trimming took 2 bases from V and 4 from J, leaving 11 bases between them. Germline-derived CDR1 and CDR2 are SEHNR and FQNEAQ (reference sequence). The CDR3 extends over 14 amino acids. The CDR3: CASSLSRPVTEAFF. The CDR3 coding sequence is TGTGCCAGCAGCTTAAGTCGCCCGGTCACTGAAGCTTTCTTT.

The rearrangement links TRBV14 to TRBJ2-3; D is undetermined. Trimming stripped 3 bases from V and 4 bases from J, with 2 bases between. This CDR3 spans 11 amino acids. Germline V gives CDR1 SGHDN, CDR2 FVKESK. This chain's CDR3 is CASSHSDTQYF. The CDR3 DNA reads TGTGCCAGCAGCCACTCAGATACGCAGTATTTT.

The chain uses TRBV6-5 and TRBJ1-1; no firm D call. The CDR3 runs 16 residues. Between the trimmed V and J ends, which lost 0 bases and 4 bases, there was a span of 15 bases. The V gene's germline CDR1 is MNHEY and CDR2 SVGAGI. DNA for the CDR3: TGTGCCAGCAGTTACTCGTTTGGGTTGGGGAGCACTGAAGCTTTCTTT. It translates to CASSYSFGLGSTEAFF.

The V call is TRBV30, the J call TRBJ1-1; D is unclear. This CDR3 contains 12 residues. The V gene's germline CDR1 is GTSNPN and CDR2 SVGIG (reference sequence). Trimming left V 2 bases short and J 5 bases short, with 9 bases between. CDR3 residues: CAWSSRWTEAFF. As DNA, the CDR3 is TGTGCCTGGAGTTCACGGTGGACTGAAGCTTTCTTT.